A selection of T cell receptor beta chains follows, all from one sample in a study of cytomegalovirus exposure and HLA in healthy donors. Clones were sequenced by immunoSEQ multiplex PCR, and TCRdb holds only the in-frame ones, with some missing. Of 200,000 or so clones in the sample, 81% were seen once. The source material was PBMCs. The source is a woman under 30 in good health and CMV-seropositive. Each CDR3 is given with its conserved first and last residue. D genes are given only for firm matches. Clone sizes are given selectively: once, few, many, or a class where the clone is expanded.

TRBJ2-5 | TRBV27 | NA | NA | CASSSDRSQETQYF | TGTGCCAGCAGTTCCGACAGGTCCCAAGAGACCCAGTACTTC
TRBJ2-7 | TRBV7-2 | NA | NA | CASSLREPPYEQYF | TGTGCCAGCAGCTTGAGGGAGCCCCCCTACGAGCAGTACTTC
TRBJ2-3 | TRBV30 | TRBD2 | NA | CAWSDGGRVTDTQYF | TGTGCCTGGAGTGATGGGGGGAGGGTAACAGATACGCAGTATTTT
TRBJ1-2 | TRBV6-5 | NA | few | CATYRAGYTF | TGTGCCACCTACAGGGCTGGCTACACCTTC
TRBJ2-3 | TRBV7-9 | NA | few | CASSPQSDTQYF | TGTGCCAGCAGCCCCCAATCAGATACGCAGTATTTT
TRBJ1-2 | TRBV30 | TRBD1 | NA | CAWRLRGDRGYGYTF | TGTGCCTGGCGACTCAGGGGGGATAGGGGCTATGGCTACACCTTC
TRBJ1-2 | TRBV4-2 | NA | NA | CASSLTGYGYTF | TGTGCCAGCAGCCTTACTGGCTATGGCTACACCTTC
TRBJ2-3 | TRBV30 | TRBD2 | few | CACQIGTSGISTDTQYF | TGTGCCTGCCAAATAGGGACTAGCGGCATAAGCACAGATACGCAGTATTTT
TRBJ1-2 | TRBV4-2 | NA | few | CASSPSGASGYTF | TGTGCCAGCAGCCCGAGCGGGGCCTCTGGCTACACCTTC
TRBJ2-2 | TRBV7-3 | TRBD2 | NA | CASSLMGLAVNTGELFF | TGTGCCAGCAGCTTAATGGGACTAGCGGTGAACACCGGGGAGCTGTTTTTT
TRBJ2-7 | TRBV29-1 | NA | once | CSVEDGTTYEQYF | TGCAGCGTTGAAGATGGCACAACCTACGAGCAGTACTTC
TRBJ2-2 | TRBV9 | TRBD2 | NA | CASSFGLAGYTGELFF | TGTGCCAGCAGCTTTGGACTAGCGGGGTACACCGGGGAGCTGTTTTTT